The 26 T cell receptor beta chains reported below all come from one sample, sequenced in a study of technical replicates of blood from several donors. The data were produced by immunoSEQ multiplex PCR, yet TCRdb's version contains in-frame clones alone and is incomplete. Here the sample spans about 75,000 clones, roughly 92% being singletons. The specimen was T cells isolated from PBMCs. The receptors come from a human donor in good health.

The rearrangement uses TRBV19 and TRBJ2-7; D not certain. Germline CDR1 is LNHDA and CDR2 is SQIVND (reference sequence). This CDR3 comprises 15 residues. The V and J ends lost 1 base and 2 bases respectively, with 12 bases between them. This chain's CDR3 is CASSIATGSTYEQYF. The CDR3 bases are TGTGCCAGTAGTATAGCTACCGGGTCGACCTACGAGCAGTACTTC.

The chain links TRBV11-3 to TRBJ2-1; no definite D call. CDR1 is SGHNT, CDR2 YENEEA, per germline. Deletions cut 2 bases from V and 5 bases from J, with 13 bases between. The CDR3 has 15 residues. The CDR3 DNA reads TGTGCCAGCAGCTTAAGGAGCGCGACCCACAATGAGCAGTTCTTC. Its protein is CASSLRSATHNEQFF.

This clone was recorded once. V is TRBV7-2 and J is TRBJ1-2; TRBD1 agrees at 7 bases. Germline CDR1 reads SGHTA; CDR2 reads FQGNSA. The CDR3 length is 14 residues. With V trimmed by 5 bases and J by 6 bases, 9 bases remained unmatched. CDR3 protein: CASSPRITGDGYTF. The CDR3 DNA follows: TGTGCCAGCAGCCCGAGAATAACAGGGGATGGCTACACCTTC.

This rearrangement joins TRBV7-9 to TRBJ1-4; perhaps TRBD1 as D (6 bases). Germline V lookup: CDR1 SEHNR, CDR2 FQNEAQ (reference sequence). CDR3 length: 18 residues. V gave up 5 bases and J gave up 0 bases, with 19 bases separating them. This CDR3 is CASSPTPGGPSTNEKLFF. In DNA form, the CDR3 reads TGTGCCAGCAGCCCTACCCCGGGGGGCCCCTCAACTAATGAAAAACTGTTTTTT.

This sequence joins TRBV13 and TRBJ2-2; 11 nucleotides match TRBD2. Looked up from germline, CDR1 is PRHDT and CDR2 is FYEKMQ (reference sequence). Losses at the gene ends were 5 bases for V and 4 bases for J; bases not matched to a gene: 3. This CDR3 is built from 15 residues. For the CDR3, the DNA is TGTGCCAGCAGCGATAGCGGGAGGGCCACCGGGGAGCTGTTTTTT. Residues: CASSDSGRATGELFF.

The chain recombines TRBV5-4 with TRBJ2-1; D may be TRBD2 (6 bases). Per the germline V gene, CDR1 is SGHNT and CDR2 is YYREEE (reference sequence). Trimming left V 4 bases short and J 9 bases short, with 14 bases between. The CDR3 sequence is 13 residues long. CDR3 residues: CASSPGGVGEQFF. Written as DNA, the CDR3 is TGTGCCAGCAGCCCCGGGGGAGTCGGTGAGCAGTTCTTC.

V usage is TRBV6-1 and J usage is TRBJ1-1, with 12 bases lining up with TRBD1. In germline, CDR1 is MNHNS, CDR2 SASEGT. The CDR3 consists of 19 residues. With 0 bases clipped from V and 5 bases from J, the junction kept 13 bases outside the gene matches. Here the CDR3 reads CASSEAPRSGQGALTEAFF. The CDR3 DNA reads TGTGCCAGCAGTGAAGCGCCTCGCTCGGGACAGGGGGCGTTGACTGAAGCTTTCTTT.

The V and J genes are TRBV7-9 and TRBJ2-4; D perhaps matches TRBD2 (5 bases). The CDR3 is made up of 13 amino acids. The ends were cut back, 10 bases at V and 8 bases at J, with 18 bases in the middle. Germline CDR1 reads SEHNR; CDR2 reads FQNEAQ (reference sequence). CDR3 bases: TGTGCCATAACTTCCCGAGGGTTGGACATTCAGTACTTC. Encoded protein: CAITSRGLDIQYF. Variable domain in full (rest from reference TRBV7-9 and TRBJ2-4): DTGVSQNPRHKITKRGQNVTFRCDPISEHNRLYWYRQTLGQGPEFLTYFQNEAQLEKSRLLSDRFSAERPKGSFSTLEIQRTEQGDSAMYLCAITSRGLDIQYFGAGTRLSVL.

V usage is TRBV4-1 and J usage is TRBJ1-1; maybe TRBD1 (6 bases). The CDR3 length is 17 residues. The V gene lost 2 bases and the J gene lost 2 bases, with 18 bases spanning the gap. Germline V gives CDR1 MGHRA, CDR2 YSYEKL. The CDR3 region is CASSQILKTGRNTEAFF. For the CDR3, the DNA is TGCGCCAGCAGCCAAATCTTAAAGACAGGCCGAAACACTGAAGCTTTCTTT.

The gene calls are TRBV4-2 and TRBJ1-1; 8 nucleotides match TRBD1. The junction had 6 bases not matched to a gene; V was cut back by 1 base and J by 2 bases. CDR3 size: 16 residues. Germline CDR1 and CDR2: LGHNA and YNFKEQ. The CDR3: CASSQARTGRNTEAFF. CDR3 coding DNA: TGTGCCAGCAGCCAAGCTAGGACAGGGCGCAACACTGAAGCTTTCTTT.

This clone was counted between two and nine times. This chain's CDR3 is CASSGSGRVTGELFF. CDR3 coding DNA: TGTGCCAGCTCAGGCAGTGGCAGGGTCACCGGGGAGCTGTTTTTT. V and J are TRBV18 and TRBJ2-2; tentatively, D is TRBD1 (5 bases). Looked up from germline, CDR1 is KGHSH and CDR2 is LQKENI. V lost 5 bases, J lost 4 bases, and 14 bases lay in between. CDR3 size: 15 residues.

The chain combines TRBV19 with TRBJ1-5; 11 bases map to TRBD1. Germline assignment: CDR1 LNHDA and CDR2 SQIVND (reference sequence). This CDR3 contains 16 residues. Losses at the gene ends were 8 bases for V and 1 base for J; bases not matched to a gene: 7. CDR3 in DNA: TGTGCCAGTGGGACAGGGGGGGCCTTGAGCAATCAGCCCCAGCATTTT. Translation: CASGTGGALSNQPQHF.

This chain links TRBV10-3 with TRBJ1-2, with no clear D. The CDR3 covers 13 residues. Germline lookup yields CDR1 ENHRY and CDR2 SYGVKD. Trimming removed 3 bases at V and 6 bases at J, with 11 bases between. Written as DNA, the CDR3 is TGTGCCATCAGTGAAGCAAGGGAGAATGGCTACACCTTC. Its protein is CAISEARENGYTF.

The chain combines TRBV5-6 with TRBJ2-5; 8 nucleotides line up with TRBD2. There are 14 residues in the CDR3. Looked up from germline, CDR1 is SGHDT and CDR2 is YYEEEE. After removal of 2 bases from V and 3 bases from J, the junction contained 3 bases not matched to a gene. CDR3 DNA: TGTGCCAGCAGCTTAGCGGGAGTAGAAGAGACCCAGTACTTC. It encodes CASSLAGVEETQYF.

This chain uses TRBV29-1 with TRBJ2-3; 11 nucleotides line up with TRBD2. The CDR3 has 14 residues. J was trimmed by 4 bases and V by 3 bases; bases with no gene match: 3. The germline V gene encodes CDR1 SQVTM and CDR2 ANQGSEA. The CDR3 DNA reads TGCAGCGTTGATATAGCGGGAGGGGCAGATACGCAGTATTTT. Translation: CSVDIAGGADTQYF.

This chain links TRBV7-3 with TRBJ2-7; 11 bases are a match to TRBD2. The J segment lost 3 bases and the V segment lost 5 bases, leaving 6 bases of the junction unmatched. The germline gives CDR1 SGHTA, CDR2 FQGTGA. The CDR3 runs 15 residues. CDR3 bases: TGTGCCAGCAGCATCCGCGGGACTAGCGGCTACGAGCAGTACTTC. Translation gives CASSIRGTSGYEQYF.

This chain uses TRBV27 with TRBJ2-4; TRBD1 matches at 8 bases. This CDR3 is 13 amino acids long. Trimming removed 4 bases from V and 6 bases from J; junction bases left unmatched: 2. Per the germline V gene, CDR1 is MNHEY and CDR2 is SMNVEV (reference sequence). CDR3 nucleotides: TGTGCCAGCAGTTGGGACAGGTCAAACATTCAGTACTTC. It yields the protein CASSWDRSNIQYF.

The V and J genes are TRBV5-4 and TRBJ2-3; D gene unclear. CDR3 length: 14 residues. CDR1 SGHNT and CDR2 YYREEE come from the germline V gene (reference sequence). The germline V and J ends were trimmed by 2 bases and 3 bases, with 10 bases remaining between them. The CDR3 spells CASSFYGNTDTQYF. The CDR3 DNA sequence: TGTGCCAGCAGCTTTTACGGTAATACAGATACGCAGTATTTT.

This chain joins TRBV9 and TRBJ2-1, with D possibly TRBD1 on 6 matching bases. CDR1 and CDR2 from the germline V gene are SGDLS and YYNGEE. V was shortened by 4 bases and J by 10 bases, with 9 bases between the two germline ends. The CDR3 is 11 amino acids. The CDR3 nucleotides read TGTGCCAGCAGCCCAGGGACAGAGCAGTTCTTC. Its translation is CASSPGTEQFF.

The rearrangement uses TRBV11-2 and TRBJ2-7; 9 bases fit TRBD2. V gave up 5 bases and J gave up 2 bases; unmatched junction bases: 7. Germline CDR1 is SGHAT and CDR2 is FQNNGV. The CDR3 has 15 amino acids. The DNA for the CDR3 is TGTGCCAGCAGCAAACCGGGACTAGCAACCTACGAGCAGTACTTC. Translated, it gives CASSKPGLATYEQYF.

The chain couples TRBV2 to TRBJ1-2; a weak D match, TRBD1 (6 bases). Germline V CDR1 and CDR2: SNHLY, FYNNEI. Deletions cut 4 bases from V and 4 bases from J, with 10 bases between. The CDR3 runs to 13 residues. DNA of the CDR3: TGTGCCAGCAGTGGGACAGTGGGCTATGGCTACACCTTC. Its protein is CASSGTVGYGYTF.

For the CDR3, the DNA is TGTGCCAGCAGTTTCGGGACAGCAATTAGGGAGACCCAGTACTTC. The encoded protein is CASSFGTAIRETQYF. This chain joins TRBV27 and TRBJ2-5; 7 bases agree with TRBD1. Germline CDR1 and CDR2: MNHEY and SMNVEV (reference sequence). Trimming took 3 bases from V and 5 from J; bases not matched to a gene: 9. This CDR3 is 15 amino acids long.

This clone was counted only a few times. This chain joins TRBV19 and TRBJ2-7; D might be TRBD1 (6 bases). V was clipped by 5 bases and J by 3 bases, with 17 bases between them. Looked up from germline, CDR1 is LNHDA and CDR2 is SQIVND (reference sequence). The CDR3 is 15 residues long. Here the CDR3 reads CASSPGSQGSYEQYF. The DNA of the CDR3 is TGTGCCAGTAGTCCAGGGTCTCAGGGGAGCTACGAGCAGTACTTC.

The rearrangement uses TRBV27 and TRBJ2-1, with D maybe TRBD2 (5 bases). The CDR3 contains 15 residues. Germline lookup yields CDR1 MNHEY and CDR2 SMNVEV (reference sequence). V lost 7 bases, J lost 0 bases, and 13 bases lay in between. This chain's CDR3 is CASTIGGSSYNEQFF. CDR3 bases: TGTGCCAGCACCATAGGAGGTAGCTCCTACAATGAGCAGTTCTTC.

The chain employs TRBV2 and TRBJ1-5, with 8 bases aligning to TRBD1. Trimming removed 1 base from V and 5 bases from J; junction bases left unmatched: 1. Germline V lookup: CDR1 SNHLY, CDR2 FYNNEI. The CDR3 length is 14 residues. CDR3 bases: TGTGCCAGCAGTGAAGGGACAGGGTATCAGCCCCAGCATTTT. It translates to CASSEGTGYQPQHF.

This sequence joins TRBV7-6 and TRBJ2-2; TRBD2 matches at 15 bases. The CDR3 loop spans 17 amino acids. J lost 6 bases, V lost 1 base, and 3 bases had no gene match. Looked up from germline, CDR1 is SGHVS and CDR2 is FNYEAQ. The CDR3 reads CASSLGGLAGGAGELFF. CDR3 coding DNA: TGTGCCAGCAGCTTAGGGGGACTAGCGGGAGGCGCCGGGGAGCTGTTTTTT.